Below are 27 T cell receptor beta chains sequenced from a single sample in a study of T-cell memory formation after mild COVID-19. TCRdb reprocessed the 5' RACE reads with MiXCR, giving one entry per CDR3 protein. The profile shows just over 60,000 distinct CDR3 sequences, about a tenth of them singletons. The sample consisted of PBMCs or a T cell subset sorted from them (not recorded which). These receptors were obtained from a man younger than 30 who had mild COVID-19 (a few samples of this study predate the infection). Cell type and time point are not known.

This clonotype appeared a few times. This chain connects TRBV6-1 to TRBJ2-1; 9 nucleotides line up with TRBD2. Germline loops: CDR1 MNHNS, CDR2 SASEGT. This CDR3 has 17 residues. V shed 7 bases, J shed 4 bases, and the junction held 14 bases outside the gene matches. The CDR3 bases are TGTGCCAGCACCCCCCAAGGACTAGCGACTCCTTACAATGAGCAGTTCTTC. It encodes CASTPQGLATPYNEQFF.

This clonotype turned up a few times. The gene calls are TRBV6-2 or TRBV6-3 and TRBJ2-5; 10 bases are shared with TRBD2. J gave up 4 bases and V 6 bases, and 8 bases lay outside the gene matches. CDR1 is MNHEY and CDR2 is SVGEGT in the germline V gene. The CDR3 sequence is 15 residues long. CDR3 protein: CASSLASGGAETQYF. In DNA, the CDR3 is TGTGCCAGCAGCCTCGCTAGCGGGGGTGCAGAGACCCAGTACTTC.

V is TRBV6-5 and J is TRBJ1-1; D gene uncertain. Between the trimmed V and J ends, which lost 4 bases and 1 base, there was a span of 13 bases. The CDR3 has 15 amino acids. Per germline, CDR1 MNHEY and CDR2 SVGAGI. The CDR3 DNA reads TGTGCCAGCAGTTCCCATGGGGATGGGAACACTGAAGCTTTCTTT. Protein sequence: CASSSHGDGNTEAFF.

This clonotype was seen a few times. This chain joins TRBV7-2 and TRBJ1-1; D remains ambiguous. The CDR3 consists of 13 residues. The V end was cut by 3 bases, the J end by 6 bases, with 11 bases between. CDR1 and CDR2 (germline): SGHTA, FQGNSA. The CDR3 is CASSFRGGAEAFF. The CDR3 DNA sequence: TGTGCCAGCAGCTTCCGCGGCGGGGCTGAAGCTTTCTTT.

This clonotype has only a few counts. The chain links TRBV7-3 to TRBJ2-3; no reliable D call. V was shortened by 6 bases and J by 1 base, with 8 bases between the two germline ends. The CDR3 length is 13 residues. The germline V gene encodes CDR1 SGHTA and CDR2 FQGTGA. Written as DNA, the CDR3 is TGTGCCAGCAGGCCCTCGGGCACAGATACGCAGTATTTT. It yields the protein CASRPSGTDTQYF.

The sample holds many counts of this clonotype. V is TRBV28 and J is TRBJ2-5, with 7 bases lining up with TRBD1. The junction had 3 bases not matched to a gene; V was cut back by 6 bases and J by 5 bases. Germline V gene lookup returns CDR1 MDHEN and CDR2 SYDVKM. The CDR3 has 12 residues. The CDR3 DNA reads as TGTGCCAGCAGCCAGACAGGGGAGACCCAGTACTTC. Its translation: CASSQTGETQYF.

Many counts were recorded for this clonotype. The rearrangement links TRBV7-3 to TRBJ2-5; D may be TRBD1 (6 bases). V lost 4 bases and J lost 5, with 11 bases in between. Germline V gene data show CDR1 as SGHTA and CDR2 as FQGTGA. There are 13 residues in the CDR3. In nucleotides, the CDR3 is TGTGCCAGCAGCTATGGGGGCCGGGAGACCCAGTACTTC. Encoded protein: CASSYGGRETQYF.

The chain uses TRBV5-1 and TRBJ2-7, with 8 bases identical to TRBD1. CDR1 SGHRS and CDR2 YFSETQ come from the germline V gene. This CDR3 has 17 residues. With 0 bases clipped from V and 3 bases from J, the junction kept 11 bases outside the gene matches. In DNA, the CDR3 is TGCGCCAGCAGCTTGGGTCCCGGGACAGGATTAAACTACGAGCAGTACTTC. Its translation is CASSLGPGTGLNYEQYF.

This clonotype has just a few counts. The genes are TRBV5-1 and TRBJ1-1, with no clear D. CDR1 and CDR2 (germline): SGHRS, YFSETQ. This CDR3 spans 14 amino acids. Trimming left V 2 bases short and J 3 bases short, with 11 bases between. CDR3 coding DNA: TGCGCCAGCAGCTTAAATGGCTGGGACACTGAAGCTTTCTTT. Encoded protein: CASSLNGWDTEAFF.

This clonotype was seen a handful of times. The chain links TRBV5-1 to TRBJ1-4; 7 bases are a match to TRBD1. Germline V gene data show CDR1 as SGHRS and CDR2 as YFSETQ. Trimming cost V 2 bases and J 2 bases; bases outside gene matches: 3. The CDR3 is made up of 15 amino acids. CDR3 protein: CASSFRTGTNEKLFF. The CDR3, as DNA: TGCGCCAGCAGCTTTCGGACAGGCACTAATGAAAAACTGTTTTTT.

The CDR3 reads CASSRAQETQYF. In nucleotides, the CDR3 is TGCGCCAGCAGCCGGGCCCAAGAGACCCAGTACTTC. J is TRBJ2-5 and V is TRBV5-1, with D hard to call. The CDR3 spans 12 residues. In germline, CDR1 is SGHRS, CDR2 YFSETQ. V lost 4 bases, J lost 1 base, and 5 bases lay in between.

The genes are TRBV28 and TRBJ1-5, with D unclear. Germline CDR1 MDHEN, CDR2 SYDVKM. The CDR3 has 13 residues. V was shortened by 5 bases and J by 6 bases, with 11 bases between the two germline ends. In DNA form, the CDR3 reads TGTGCCAGCAGTCCCCATGGCGGTCAGCCCCAGCATTTT. Translated: CASSPHGGQPQHF.

Only a few counts were recorded for this clonotype. This chain uses TRBV29-1 with TRBJ2-3; D is undetermined. In germline, CDR1 is SQVTM, CDR2 ANQGSEA. There are 13 residues in the CDR3. V shed 7 bases and J shed 3 bases, with 14 bases lying between them. The CDR3 region is CSAPNPGTDTQYF. The CDR3 nucleotides read TGCAGCGCCCCTAACCCCGGTACAGATACGCAGTATTTT.

This clonotype appeared many times. The rearrangement joins TRBV28 to TRBJ1-2; 7 nucleotides align to TRBD1. With 6 bases clipped from V and 0 bases from J, the junction kept 1 base outside the gene matches. The V gene's germline CDR1 is MDHEN and CDR2 SYDVKM. The CDR3 consists of 13 residues. CDR3 amino acids: CASRTGANYGYTF. CDR3 sequence (DNA): TGTGCCAGCAGAACAGGGGCTAACTATGGCTACACCTTC.

The CDR3 nucleotides are TGCGCCAGCAGCGGAGGGGACTACACCACAGATACGCAGTATTTT. Its translation is CASSGGDYTTDTQYF. The V call is TRBV5-1, the J call TRBJ2-3; 7 bases are shared with TRBD2. The CDR3 is 15 residues long. Germline V lookup: CDR1 SGHRS, CDR2 YFSETQ. The junction had 7 bases not matched to a gene; V was cut back by 4 bases and J by 2 bases.

The rearrangement joins TRBV11-2 to TRBJ2-3, with D possibly TRBD1 on 5 matching bases. Trimming shortened V by 5 bases and J by 1 base, and 16 bases separated the two germline ends. Germline lookup yields CDR1 SGHAT and CDR2 FQNNGV. The CDR3 totals 16 residues. The CDR3 DNA follows: TGTGCCAGCAGCCAAAAACGTCAACAGGGCACAGATACGCAGTATTTT. Translating it yields CASSQKRQQGTDTQYF.

This clonotype was seen repeatedly, ten times or more. The J gene is TRBJ2-1, the V gene TRBV7-6; the D is unclear. Germline values: CDR1 SGHVS, CDR2 FNYEAQ. Trimming stripped 4 bases from V and 7 bases from J, with 5 bases between. This CDR3 spans 11 amino acids. CDR3 sequence: CASSSRNEQFF. For the CDR3, the DNA is TGTGCCAGCAGCTCCCGGAATGAGCAGTTCTTC.

This clonotype came up a few times. V and J are TRBV28 and TRBJ2-1; tentatively, D is TRBD1 (6 bases). This CDR3 spans 13 amino acids. V was pared by 5 bases and J by 9 bases, with 14 bases between. The germline CDR1 and CDR2 sequences are MDHEN and SYDVKM. The CDR3 here is CASSPYGRGEQFF. In nucleotides, the CDR3 is TGTGCCAGCAGTCCGTACGGCAGGGGTGAGCAGTTCTTC.

This clonotype came up a few times. The J gene is TRBJ1-3, the V gene TRBV3-1; no reliable D call. CDR3 length equals 15 residues. CDR1 LGHDT and CDR2 YNNKEL come from the germline V gene (reference sequence). V was trimmed by 3 bases and J by 0 bases, leaving 9 bases between them. CDR3 DNA: TGTGCCAGCAGCCACAGCGACAACTCTGGAAACACCATATATTTT. Amino acids: CASSHSDNSGNTIYF.

This clonotype appeared a few times. The chain couples TRBV5-1 to TRBJ2-3; D might be TRBD2 (6 bases). The CDR3 contains 16 residues. V lost 4 bases and J lost 3, with 18 bases in between. CDR1 and CDR2 (germline): SGHRS, YFSETQ. In DNA, the CDR3 is TGCGCCAGCAGCCCACGGCCGGGGGAAGGAACAGATACGCAGTATTTT. This gives the protein CASSPRPGEGTDTQYF.

This clonotype was seen only a few times. The chain uses TRBV7-9 and TRBJ1-1; perhaps TRBD1 as D (6 bases). The CDR3 extends over 14 amino acids. The germline V and J ends were trimmed by 8 bases and 5 bases, with 18 bases remaining between them. Germline V gene sequence: CDR1 SEHNR, CDR2 FQNEAQ (reference sequence). CDR3 protein: CASFRGRLGTEAFF. The DNA for the CDR3 is TGTGCCAGCTTCAGGGGCAGGCTGGGGACTGAAGCTTTCTTT.

This clonotype was picked up many times. V usage is TRBV6-5 and J usage is TRBJ2-2, with a weak D call TRBD1 (8 bases). This CDR3 region has 15 residues. Germline CDR1 MNHEY, CDR2 SVGAGI. V was cut by 5 bases and J by 6 bases, with 16 bases left in between. The CDR3 sequence: CASSHDRGGAGELFF. DNA for the CDR3: TGTGCCAGCAGTCACGACAGGGGAGGGGCCGGGGAGCTGTTTTTT.

This clonotype was counted only a few times. This chain uses TRBV4-3 with TRBJ2-1; D remains ambiguous. CDR1 is LGHNA and CDR2 is YSLEER in the germline V gene. V dropped 0 bases and J dropped 0 bases, with 15 bases sitting between them. This CDR3 has 18 amino acids. In DNA, the CDR3 is TGCGCCAGCAGCCAAGAACCACCCACCTCTGGCTCCTACAATGAGCAGTTCTTC. Encoded protein: CASSQEPPTSGSYNEQFF.

This clonotype was found many times. CDR3 residues: CASSLALTGAGELFF. For the CDR3, the DNA is TGCGCCAGCAGCTTGGCCTTAACAGGGGCCGGGGAGCTGTTTTTT. The V and J genes are TRBV5-1 and TRBJ2-2, with 7 bases lining up with TRBD1. The CDR3 covers 15 residues. The trim removed 0 bases at V and 6 bases at J, leaving 5 bases unmatched. The germline V gene has CDR1 SGHRS and CDR2 YFSETQ.

This clonotype was detected ten times or more. The V call is TRBV12-3 or TRBV12-4, the J call TRBJ1-6; D gene unclear. This CDR3 has 17 amino acids. Trimming took 2 bases from V and 7 from J, leaving 18 bases between them. This CDR3 reads CASSLNWAAVVNSPLHF. CDR3 DNA sequence: TGTGCCAGCAGTTTAAATTGGGCGGCAGTTGTGAATTCACCCCTCCACTTT.

V usage is TRBV18 and J usage is TRBJ1-4; the D is unclear. The V and J ends lost 3 bases and 5 bases respectively, with 4 bases between them. The CDR3 consists of 12 residues. Germline CDR1 reads KGHSH; CDR2 reads LQKENI. The CDR3 is CASSPGNEKLFF. In DNA form, the CDR3 reads TGTGCCAGCTCACCGGGGAATGAAAAACTGTTTTTT.

The sample holds a few counts of this clonotype. This chain links TRBV7-2 with TRBJ2-3; TRBD2 is a possible D gene (6 bases). V was shortened by 1 base and J by 2 bases, with 7 bases between the two germline ends. The CDR3 consists of 14 residues. The germline CDR1 and CDR2 sequences are SGHTA and FQGNSA. The CDR3 sequence is CASSLGTNTDTQYF. The CDR3, as DNA: TGTGCCAGCAGCTTAGGGACTAACACAGATACGCAGTATTTT. The variable domain in full, with the rest retrieved from reference TRBV7-2 and TRBJ2-3, is GAGVSQSPSNKVTEKGKDVELRCDPISGHTALYWYRQSLGQGLEFLIYFQGNSAPDKSGLPSDRFSAERTGGSVSTLTIQRTQQEDSAVYLCASSLGTNTDTQYFGPGTRLTVL.